These 14 T cell receptor beta chains originate from one sample sequenced in a study of T cell repertoires in cytomegalovirus infection. TCRdb used MiXCR to reprocess the reads, holding one entry per CDR3 protein. The sample consists of under 800,000 distinct CDR3 sequences, approximately 25% of them appearing once. The specimen sequenced was CD8+ T cells from PBMCs. The receptors originated from a human donor in good health (CMV status not recorded). Some clones in this sample may be carry-over from other donors' samples.

This clonotype was observed a few times. DNA of the CDR3: TGTGCCAGCAGTCCTCTGCCGGGGACCTACGAGCAGTACGTC. This encodes CASSPLPGTYEQYV. The V gene is TRBV6-2 or TRBV6-3, the J gene TRBJ2-7, with a possible D match to TRBD2 (5 bases). Germline CDR1 and CDR2: MNHEY and SVGEGT. V shed 5 bases and J shed 2 bases, with 13 bases lying between them. The CDR3 is made up of 14 amino acids.

V usage is TRBV4-1 and J usage is TRBJ1-5, with a possible D match to TRBD1 (6 bases). This CDR3 is 15 amino acids long. Germline CDR1 is MGHRA and CDR2 is YSYEKL. Trimming shortened V by 1 base and J by 2 bases, and 9 bases separated the two germline ends. The CDR3 DNA reads TGCGCCAGCAGCCAAGTGTCAGGGGGCAATCAGCCCCAGCATTTT. Translated: CASSQVSGGNQPQHF.

The rearrangement joins TRBV12-3 or TRBV12-4 to TRBJ1-5; D unclear. V was clipped by 5 bases and J by 7 bases, with 18 bases between them. The CDR3 is made up of 15 amino acids. CDR3 DNA: TGTGCCAGCAGTACTCAGGATCCCGCTTACCAGCCCCAGCATTTT. It yields the protein CASSTQDPAYQPQHF.

The V gene is TRBV11-1, the J gene TRBJ2-5; 7 bases align to TRBD1. The V segment lost 7 bases and the J segment 4 bases; nucleotides outside the gene matches: 12. From germline, CDR1 is SGHAT and CDR2 FQDESV (reference sequence). This CDR3 is 15 amino acids long. CDR3 nucleotides: TGTGCCAGCACCCTACTAGGGGGCGGGCGAGAGACCCAGTACTTC. It is translated as CASTLLGGGRETQYF.

The chain carries TRBV6-5 and TRBJ2-1; D remains ambiguous. The CDR3 has 9 residues. The ends were cut back, 11 bases at V and 8 bases at J, with 7 bases in the middle. Germline CDR1 and CDR2: MNHEY and SVGAGI. CDR3 region: CAPSHEQFF. CDR3 sequence (DNA): TGTGCCCCCAGCCATGAGCAGTTCTTC.

The chain is built from TRBV24-1 and TRBJ2-5; no clear D gene. The length of the CDR3 is 11 residues. Germline assignment: CDR1 KGHDR and CDR2 SFDVKD. Trimming took off 3 bases at V and 5 bases at J, with 3 bases between the two ends. The CDR3 DNA is TGTGCCACCAGTGATCGTGAGACCCAGTACTTC. Its translation is CATSDRETQYF.

This clonotype has ten or more counts. The V call is TRBV7-6, the J call TRBJ1-5; D gene unclear. The germline V gene encodes CDR1 SGHVS and CDR2 FNYEAQ. Deletions cut 1 base from V and 3 bases from J, with 4 bases between. The CDR3 has 13 residues. CDR3 coding DNA: TGTGCCAGCAGCTTAGGACACAATCAGCCCCAGCATTTT. This gives the protein CASSLGHNQPQHF. Complete variable domain (other parts from reference TRBV7-6 and TRBJ1-5): GAGVSQSPRYKVTKRGQDVALRCDPISGHVSLYWYRQALGQGPEFLTYFNYEAQQDKSGLPNDRFSAERPEGSISTLTIQRTEQRDSAMYRCASSLGHNQPQHFGDGTRLSIL.

About this clonotype: A much more abundant neighbour one base away suggests this may be a read error. This sequence joins TRBV6-1 and TRBJ2-1, with 9 bases identical to TRBD1. The germline V gene has CDR1 MNHNS and CDR2 SASEGT. The CDR3 spans 15 residues. The CDR3 sequence: CANSETGTGRNEQFF. As DNA, the CDR3 is TGTGCCAACAGTGAAACTGGGACAGGGCGAAATGAGCAGTTCTTC.

This clonotype was recorded many times. J is TRBJ2-5 and V is TRBV28; D may be TRBD1 (5 bases). The CDR3 has 15 residues. Germline V gives CDR1 MDHEN, CDR2 SYDVKM. V lost 5 bases and J lost 2, with 15 bases in between. CDR3 sequence: CASSPGLGRQETQYF. The CDR3 bases are TGTGCCAGCAGTCCCGGTTTGGGGCGACAAGAGACCCAGTACTTC.

V and J are TRBV12-3 or TRBV12-4 and TRBJ2-5; D is perhaps TRBD1 (6 bases). This CDR3 is 12 amino acids long. V was clipped by 6 bases and J by 7 bases, with 12 bases between them. CDR3 loop: CASSQQGATQYF. CDR3 coding DNA: TGTGCCAGCAGCCAACAGGGCGCGACCCAGTACTTC.

Ten or more counts support this clonotype. This sequence joins TRBV7-2 and TRBJ2-3; D is possibly TRBD2 (7 bases). CDR1 is SGHTA and CDR2 is FQGNSA in the germline V gene. The V end lost 5 bases, the J end lost 4 bases, and 13 bases lay between the germline ends. The CDR3 length is 14 residues. The CDR3 sequence is CASSGGAGPDTQYF. In DNA form, the CDR3 reads TGTGCCAGCAGCGGGGGGGCAGGGCCAGATACGCAGTATTTT.

This clonotype was counted many times. V gene TRBV12-3 or TRBV12-4 combines with J gene TRBJ2-5; D unresolved. The CDR3 runs 15 residues. With 3 bases removed from V and 3 bases from J, the gap between germline ends came to 14 bases. Here the CDR3 DNA reads TGTGCCAGCAGTTTTAAAGCGTTGCTAGAAGAGACCCAGTACTTC. Protein sequence: CASSFKALLEETQYF.

This clonotype appeared a few times. V and J are TRBV14 and TRBJ2-1, with D perhaps TRBD1 or TRBD2 (6 bases each). Trimming stripped 8 bases from V and 7 bases from J, with 21 bases between. CDR3 length: 15 residues. Germline V gene lookup returns CDR1 SGHDN and CDR2 FVKESK. As DNA, the CDR3 is TGTGCCAGCCGTGGGACGGGGGCCACGGGGAATGAGCAGTTCTTC. Protein product: CASRGTGATGNEQFF. The variable domain in full, completed from reference TRBV14 and TRBJ2-1, reads EAGVTQFPSHSVIEKGQTVTLRCDPISGHDNLYWYRRVMGKEIKFLLHFVKESKQDESGMPNNRFLAERTGGTYSTLKVQPAELEDSGVYFCASRGTGATGNEQFFGPGTRLTVL.

This clonotype was counted many times. The J gene is TRBJ2-7, the V gene TRBV7-9, with 9 bases fitting TRBD1. V gave up 5 bases and J gave up 0 bases; unmatched junction bases: 8. The germline CDR1 and CDR2 sequences are SEHNR and FQNEAQ (reference sequence). The CDR3 covers 16 residues. CDR3 nucleotide sequence: TGTGCCAGCAGCCCACCGGGACAGGGAATCTCCTACGAGCAGTACGTC. Protein: CASSPPGQGISYEQYV.